This paragraph reports one T cell receptor (beta chain). Assay: immunoSEQ multiplex PCR; the TCRdb copy retains only in-frame clones and omits some. The repertoire holds over 60,000 clones, roughly nine tenths seen once, with under 10% in the top ten. This sample was included in a study of blood T cell repertoires in COVID-19. The germline V gene encodes CDR1 SGHRS and CDR2 YFSETQ. The CDR3 sequence is 14 residues long. Germline trimming cut 4 bases from V and 5 bases from J; bases unmatched to any gene: 3. The sample consisted of peripheral blood. This clonotype was sampled from a man older than 75 with acute or convalescent COVID-19. V is TRBV5-1 and J is TRBJ2-3; 11 bases are a match to TRBD2. The CDR3 sequence is CASSPGTSGDTQYF. CDR3 bases: TGCGCCAGCAGCCCCGGGACTAGCGGAGATACGCAGTATTTT.